These T cell receptor beta chains were read from a single sample in a study of CD8 T cells in Susac syndrome. TCRdb used MiXCR to reprocess the immunoSEQ multiplex PCR reads, holding one entry per CDR3 protein. The sample holds hundreds of thousands of distinct CDR3 sequences, about 95% seen once. Sequenced: CD4+ T cells from PBMCs. Receptors originate from a human donor with Susac syndrome. Both conserved end residues are part of each CDR3. D genes are given only for firm matches. The size entry is marked missing in some rows and otherwise reads once, few, many or a size class.

j_call | v_call | d_call | clone_size | cdr3_nt | cdr3_aa
TRBJ2-1 | TRBV20-1 | . | . | TGCAGTGGGAGCCCGCTTACGTACAATGAGCAGTTCTTC | CSGSPLTYNEQFF
TRBJ2-1 | TRBV6-6 | . | . | TGTGCCAGCAGTTACTCGGATGGTTGGCAGGAGCGGTTCTTC | CASSYSDGWQERFF
TRBJ2-6 | TRBV18 | TRBD1 | . | TGTGCCAGCTCACCCCGGACAGGGGGTACCTCTGGGGCCAACGTCCTGACTTTC | CASSPRTGGTSGANVLTF
TRBJ2-3 | TRBV10-1 | . | . | TGCGCCAGCAGTTACATGAGCGGAGCTTACACAGATACGCAGTATTTT | CASSYMSGAYTDTQYF
TRBJ1-2 | TRBV3-1 | TRBD1 | . | TGTGCCAGCAGACAGGGGAACTATGGCTACACCTTC | CASRQGNYGYTF
TRBJ2-7 | TRBV6-6 | . | . | TGTGCCAGCAGTTACAAAGGAGGGCTCAACTACGAGCAGTACTTC | CASSYKGGLNYEQYF
TRBJ1-1 | TRBV5-1 | TRBD1 | . | TGCGCCAGCAGCTTGGGAGCAGGGGGCTTGGACACTGAAGCTTTCTTT | CASSLGAGGLDTEAFF
TRBJ2-7 | TRBV3-1 | . | . | TGTGCCAGCAGCCGTACCGGACCGGCAGGGTACGAGCAGTACTTC | CASSRTGPAGYEQYF
TRBJ2-3 | TRBV4-2 | TRBD2 | . | TGTGCCAGCAGCCAAGAGGGAACTAGCGGGAGAGGAACAGATACGCAGTATTTT | CASSQEGTSGRGTDTQYF
TRBJ1-1 | TRBV20-1 | . | . | TGCAGTGCCCAAACCGACGGAGACACTGAAGCTTTCTTT | CSAQTDGDTEAFF
TRBJ2-7 | TRBV29-1 | . | . | TGCAGCGTTGAATTTGACTACACTTCCCGCTACGAGCAGTACTTC | CSVEFDYTSRYEQYF
TRBJ1-4 | TRBV12-3/TRBV12-4 | . | . | TGTGCCAGCAGTTTGCATGCAACTAATGAAAAACTGTTTTTT | CASSLHATNEKLFF
TRBJ2-7 | TRBV9 | TRBD2 | . | TGTGCCAGCAGCGTAGGAAGACTAGCGGTCTACGAGCAGTACTTC | CASSVGRLAVYEQYF
TRBJ2-1 | TRBV30 | . | . | TGTGCCTGGAGTCGGGTGCGGTTATACAATGAGCAGTTCTTC | CAWSRVRLYNEQFF
TRBJ2-3 | TRBV18 | TRBD1 | once | TGTGCCAGCTCACAGGGACAGACAACCACAGATACGCAGTATTTT | CASSQGQTTTDTQYF
TRBJ2-1 | TRBV20-1 | TRBD2 | . | TGCAGTGCTAGTACTAGCGGGAGGCCCTACAATGAGCAGTTCTTC | CSASTSGRPYNEQFF
TRBJ1-2 | TRBV29-1 | . | . | TGCAGCGTTGAGACCTTGGCCTATGGCTACACCTTC | CSVETLAYGYTF
TRBJ2-2 | TRBV9 | . | . | TGTGCCAGCAGCGTAGATCTGCAAGCCGGGGAGCTGTTTTTT | CASSVDLQAGELFF
TRBJ1-2 | TRBV24-1 | . | . | TGTGCCACCAGTGAAAACGACAGGTTCTATGGCTACACCTTC | CATSENDRFYGYTF
TRBJ2-7 | TRBV24-1 | . | . | TGTGCCACCAGTGATCCCCTCAGCTACGAGCAGTACTTC | CATSDPLSYEQYF